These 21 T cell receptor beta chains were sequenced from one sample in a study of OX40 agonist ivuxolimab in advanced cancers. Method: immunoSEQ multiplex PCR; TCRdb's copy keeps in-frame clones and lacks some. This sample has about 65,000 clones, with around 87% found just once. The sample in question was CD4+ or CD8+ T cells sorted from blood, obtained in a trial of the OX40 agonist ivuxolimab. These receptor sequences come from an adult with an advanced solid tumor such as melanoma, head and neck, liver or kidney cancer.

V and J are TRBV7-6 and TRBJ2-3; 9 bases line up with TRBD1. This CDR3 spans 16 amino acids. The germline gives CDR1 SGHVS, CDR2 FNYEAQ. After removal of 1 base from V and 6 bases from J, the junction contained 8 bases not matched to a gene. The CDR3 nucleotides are TGTGCCAGCAGCTTAGTACCGGACAGGGGAAGGGATACGCAGTATTTT. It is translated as CASSLVPDRGRDTQYF.

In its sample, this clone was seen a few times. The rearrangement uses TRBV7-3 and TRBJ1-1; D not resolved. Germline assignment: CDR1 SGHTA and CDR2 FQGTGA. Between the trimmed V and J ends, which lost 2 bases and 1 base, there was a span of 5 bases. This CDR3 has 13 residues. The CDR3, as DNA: TGTGCCAGCAGCTTACGGGAGAACACTGAAGCTTTCTTT. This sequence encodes CASSLRENTEAFF.

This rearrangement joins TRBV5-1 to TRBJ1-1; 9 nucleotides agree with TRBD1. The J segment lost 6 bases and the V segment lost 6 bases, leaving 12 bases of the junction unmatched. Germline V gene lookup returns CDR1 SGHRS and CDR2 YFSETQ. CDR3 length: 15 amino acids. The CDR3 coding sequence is TGCGCCAGCAAATCGGGACAGGGTTCGGTCGCTGAAGCTTTCTTT. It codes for CASKSGQGSVAEAFF.

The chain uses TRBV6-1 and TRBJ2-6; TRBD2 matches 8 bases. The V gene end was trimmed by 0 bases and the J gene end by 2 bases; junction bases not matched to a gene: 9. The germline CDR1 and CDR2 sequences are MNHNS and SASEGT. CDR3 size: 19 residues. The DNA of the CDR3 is TGTGCCAGCAGTGAAGCATTCGGGGGGGCCTTGGCTGGGGCCAACGTCCTGACTTTC. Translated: CASSEAFGGALAGANVLTF.

The CDR3 region is CASKKEKGMNTEAFF. DNA for the CDR3: TGCGCCAGCAAAAAAGAGAAGGGGATGAACACTGAAGCTTTCTTT. V usage is TRBV10-1 and J usage is TRBJ1-1; weak D call: TRBD1 (5 bases). Germline V lookup: CDR1 WNHNN, CDR2 SYGVQD (reference sequence). The CDR3 sequence is 15 residues long. V lost 7 bases and J 0 bases, leaving 15 bases between the germline ends.

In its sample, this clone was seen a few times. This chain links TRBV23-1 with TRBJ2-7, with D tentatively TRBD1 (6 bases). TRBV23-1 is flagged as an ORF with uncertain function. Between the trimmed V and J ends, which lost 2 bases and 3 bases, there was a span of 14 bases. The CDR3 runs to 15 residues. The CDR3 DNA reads TGCGCCAGCAGTCAAGGGGGCCCCGTGGACTACGAGCAGTACTTC. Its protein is CASSQGGPVDYEQYF.

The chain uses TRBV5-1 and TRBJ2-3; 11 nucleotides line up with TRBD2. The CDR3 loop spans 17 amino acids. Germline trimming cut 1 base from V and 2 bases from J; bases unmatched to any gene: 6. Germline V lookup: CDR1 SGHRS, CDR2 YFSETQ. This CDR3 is CASSLNLAGGLTDTQYF. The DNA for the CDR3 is TGCGCCAGCAGCTTGAACCTAGCGGGGGGTCTCACAGATACGCAGTATTTT.

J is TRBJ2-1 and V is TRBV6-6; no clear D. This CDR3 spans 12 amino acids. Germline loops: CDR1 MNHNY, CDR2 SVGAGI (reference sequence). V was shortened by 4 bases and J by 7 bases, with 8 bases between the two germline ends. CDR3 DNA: TGTGCCAGCAGTTTAACCTCTAATGAGCAGTTCTTC. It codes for CASSLTSNEQFF.

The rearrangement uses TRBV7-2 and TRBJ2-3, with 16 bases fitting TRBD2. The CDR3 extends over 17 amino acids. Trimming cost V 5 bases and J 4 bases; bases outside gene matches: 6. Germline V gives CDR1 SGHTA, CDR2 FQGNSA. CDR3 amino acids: CASSKGLAGGIADTQYF. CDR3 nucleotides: TGTGCCAGCAGCAAGGGACTAGCGGGGGGGATAGCAGATACGCAGTATTTT.

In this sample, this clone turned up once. CDR3 in DNA: TGTGCCAGCAGTTTGACGGGGCTTTACCCCTACAATGAGCAGTTCTTC. Translating it yields CASSLTGLYPYNEQFF. The V and J genes are TRBV27 and TRBJ2-1, with D perhaps given as TRBD1 or TRBD2 (5 bases each). The CDR3 sequence is 16 residues long. With 3 bases removed from V and 2 bases from J, the gap between germline ends came to 14 bases. Germline V CDR1 and CDR2: MNHEY, SMNVEV (reference sequence).

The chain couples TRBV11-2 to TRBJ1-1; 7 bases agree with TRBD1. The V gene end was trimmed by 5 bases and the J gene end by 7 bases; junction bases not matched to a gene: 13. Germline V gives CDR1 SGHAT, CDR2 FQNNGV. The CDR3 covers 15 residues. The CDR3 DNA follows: TGTGCCAGCAGCCCCTTGACAGGGAGGGCCCTTGAAGCTTTCTTT. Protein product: CASSPLTGRALEAFF. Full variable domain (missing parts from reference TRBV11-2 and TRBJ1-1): EAGVAQSPRYKIIEKRQSVAFWCNPISGHATLYWYQQILGQGPKLLIQFQNNGVVDDSQLPKDRFSAERLKGVDSTLKIQPAKLEDSAVYLCASSPLTGRALEAFFGQGTRLTVV.

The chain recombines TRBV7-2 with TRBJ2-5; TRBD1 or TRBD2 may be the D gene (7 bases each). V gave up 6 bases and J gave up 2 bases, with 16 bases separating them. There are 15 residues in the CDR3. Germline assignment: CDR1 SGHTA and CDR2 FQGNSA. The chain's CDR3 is CASSYQGGRQETQYF. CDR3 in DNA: TGTGCCAGCAGTTACCAGGGGGGGCGACAAGAGACCCAGTACTTC.

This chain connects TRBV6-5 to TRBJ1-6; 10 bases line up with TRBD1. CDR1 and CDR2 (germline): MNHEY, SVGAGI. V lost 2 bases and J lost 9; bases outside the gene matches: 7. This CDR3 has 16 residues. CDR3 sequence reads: CASSYLSGQGTSPLHF. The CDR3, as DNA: TGTGCCAGCAGTTACCTCTCGGGACAGGGGACTTCACCCCTCCACTTT.

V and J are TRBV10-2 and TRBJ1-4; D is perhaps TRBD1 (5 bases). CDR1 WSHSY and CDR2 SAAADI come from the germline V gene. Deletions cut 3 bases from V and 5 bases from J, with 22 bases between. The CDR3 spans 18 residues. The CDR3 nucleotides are TGCGCCAGCAGTGACCCTAGCCTCCTAGGGAAGGGGAATGAAAAACTGTTTTTT. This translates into CASSDPSLLGKGNEKLFF.

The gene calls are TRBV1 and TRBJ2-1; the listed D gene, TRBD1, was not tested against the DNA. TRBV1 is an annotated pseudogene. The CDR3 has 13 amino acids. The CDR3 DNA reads TGCACCAGCAGCCCGGGACAGGGGTCTGAGCAGTTCTTC. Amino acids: CTSSPGQGSEQFF.

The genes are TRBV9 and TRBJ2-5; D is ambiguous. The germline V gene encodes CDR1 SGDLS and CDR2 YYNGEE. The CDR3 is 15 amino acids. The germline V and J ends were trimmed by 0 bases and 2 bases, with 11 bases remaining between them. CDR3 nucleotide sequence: TGTGCCAGCAGCGTAGAGGGCAGTCGGCAAGAGACCCAGTACTTC. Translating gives CASSVEGSRQETQYF.

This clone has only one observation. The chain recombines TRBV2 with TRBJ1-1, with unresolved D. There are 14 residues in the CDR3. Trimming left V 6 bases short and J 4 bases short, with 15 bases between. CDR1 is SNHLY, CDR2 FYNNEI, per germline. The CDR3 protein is CASSDWGQGTEAFF. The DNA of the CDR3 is TGTGCCAGCAGCGACTGGGGTCAAGGCACTGAAGCTTTCTTT.

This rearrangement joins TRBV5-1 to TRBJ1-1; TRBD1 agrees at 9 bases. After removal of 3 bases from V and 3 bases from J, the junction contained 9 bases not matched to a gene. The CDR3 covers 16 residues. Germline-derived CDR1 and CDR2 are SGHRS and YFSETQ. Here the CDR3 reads CASSWGQGRRDTEAFF. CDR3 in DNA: TGCGCCAGCAGCTGGGGACAGGGAAGGAGGGACACTGAAGCTTTCTTT.

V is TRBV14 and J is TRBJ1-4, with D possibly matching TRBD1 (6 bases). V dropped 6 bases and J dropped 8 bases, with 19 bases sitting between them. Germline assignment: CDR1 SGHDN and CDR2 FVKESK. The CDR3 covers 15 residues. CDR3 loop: CASSPLGGVGEKLFF. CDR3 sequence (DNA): TGTGCCAGCAGTCCCCTAGGGGGGGTCGGCGAAAAACTGTTTTTT.

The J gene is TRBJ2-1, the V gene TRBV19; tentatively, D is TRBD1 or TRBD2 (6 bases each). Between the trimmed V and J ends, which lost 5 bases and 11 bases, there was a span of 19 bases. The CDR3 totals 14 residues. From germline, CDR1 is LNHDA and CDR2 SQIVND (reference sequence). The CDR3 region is CASSSARGGLKQFF. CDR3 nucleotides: TGTGCCAGTAGTTCCGCCCGTGGGGGGCTTAAGCAGTTCTTC.

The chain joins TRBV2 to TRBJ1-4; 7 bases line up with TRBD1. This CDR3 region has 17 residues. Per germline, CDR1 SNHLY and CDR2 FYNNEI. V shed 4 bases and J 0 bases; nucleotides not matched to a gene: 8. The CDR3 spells CASSGGGQAATNEKLFF. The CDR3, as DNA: TGTGCCAGCAGTGGGGGAGGACAGGCTGCAACTAATGAAAAACTGTTTTTT. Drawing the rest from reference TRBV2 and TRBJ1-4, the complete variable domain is EPEVTQTPSHQVTQMGQEVILRCVPISNHLYFYWYRQILGQKVEFLVSFYNNEISEKSEIFDDQFSVERPDGSNFTLKIRSTKLEDSAMYFCASSGGGQAATNEKLFFGSGTQLSVL.